One sample yielded the 14 T cell receptor beta chains listed below, sequenced in a study of T cells in Graves' hyperthyroidism and ophthalmopathy. TCR beta CDR3 region amplification was performed from RNA transcripts. During a first-round RT-PCR of the TCR CDR3, the HTBI primer set was used. TCRdb reprocessed the multiplex PCR reads via MiXCR and lists one record per CDR3 protein. The table records 530,000 or so distinct CDR3 sequences, roughly 46% of them present only once. Input material: peripheral blood or thyroid tissue (not recorded which). The receptors stem from a woman aged 18-29 years with Graves' hyperthyroidism.

This clonotype was counted once. In this CDR3 the conserved last residue, phenylalanine or tryptophan, is missing, so a read error is likely. It is unclear where the CDR3 begins or ends on the DNA, so no DNA is shown, and the CDR3 is as TCRdb lists it. The rearrangement joins TRBV7-9 to TRBJ1-6. Ends included, the CDR3 has 8 residues. Germline V gene data show CDR1 as SEHNR and CDR2 as FQNEAQ (reference sequence). CDR3 sequence: CATSRATS.

In this sample, this clonotype turned up many times. The CDR3 region has the DNA TGCGCCAGCAGCGTACCGGGACAGACCAACACCGGGGAGCTGTTTTTT. Amino acid sequence: CASSVPGQTNTGELFF. V is TRBV5-1 and J is TRBJ2-2, with TRBD1 matching 7 bases. J lost 2 bases, V lost 4 bases, and 8 bases had no gene match. Germline V gene data show CDR1 as SGHRS and CDR2 as YFSETQ. This CDR3 spans 16 amino acids.

Many counts were recorded for this clonotype. The chain recombines TRBV6-1 with TRBJ1-2, with D perhaps matching TRBD1 (6 bases). Trimming removed 7 bases at V and 4 bases at J, with 19 bases between. There are 15 residues in the CDR3. CDR1 is MNHNS and CDR2 is SASEGT in the germline V gene. The CDR3 nucleotides read TGTGCCAGCACCCCAGGGGCCATCACGGGCTATGGCTACACCTTC. Amino acid sequence: CASTPGAITGYGYTF.

This clonotype was counted at least ten times. The chain employs TRBV12-3 or TRBV12-4 and TRBJ2-6; D is uncertain. CDR3 length: 17 amino acids. The V end was cut by 7 bases, the J end by 0 bases, with 16 bases between. CDR3 residues: CASNSQAVISGANVLTF. The CDR3 bases are TGTGCCAGCAACTCCCAGGCCGTGATCTCTGGGGCCAACGTCCTGACTTTC.

This clonotype has ten or more counts. The V and J genes are TRBV7-2 and TRBJ2-7; D might be TRBD1 or TRBD2, each matching 5 bases. Germline CDR1 is SGHTA and CDR2 is FQGNSA. The CDR3 loop spans 15 amino acids. V was pared by 5 bases and J by 0 bases, with 14 bases between. The DNA of the CDR3 is TGTGCCAGCAGCCTAGGTGGGGGAACCTCCTACGAGCAGTACTTC. Its protein product is CASSLGGGTSYEQYF.

At least ten counts were recorded for this clonotype. This rearrangement joins TRBV20-1 to TRBJ2-7; no clear D. The germline V and J ends were trimmed by 0 bases and 3 bases, with 12 bases remaining between them. The length of the CDR3 is 14 residues. The germline CDR1 and CDR2 sequences are DFQATT and SNEGSKA (reference sequence). DNA of the CDR3: TGCAGTGCTAGAGATGTTAGCTCGAGCTACGAGCAGTACTTC. This translates into CSARDVSSSYEQYF.

The sample holds many counts of this clonotype. The J gene is TRBJ1-5, the V gene TRBV11-2; possibly TRBD1 for D (5 bases). This CDR3 spans 14 amino acids. The V end lost 2 bases, the J end lost 10 bases, and 15 bases lay between the germline ends. The germline gives CDR1 SGHAT, CDR2 FQNNGV. CDR3 protein: CASSLMGGEEPQHF. The CDR3 coding sequence is TGTGCCAGCAGCTTAATGGGAGGGGAGGAACCCCAGCATTTT.

This clonotype has only a few counts. The rearrangement links TRBV18 to TRBJ1-5, with 7 nucleotides matching TRBD1. The CDR3 covers 16 residues. After removal of 1 base from V and 5 bases from J, the junction contained 8 bases not matched to a gene. From germline, CDR1 is KGHSH and CDR2 LQKENI. The CDR3 DNA sequence: TGTGCCAGCTCACCACGAGCCGACAGGGATGATCAGCCCCAGCATTTT. This codes for CASSPRADRDDQPQHF.

In its sample, this clonotype was seen many times. The chain joins TRBV5-1 to TRBJ2-5, with 9 bases lining up with TRBD1. CDR1 is SGHRS and CDR2 is YFSETQ in the germline V gene. The V segment lost 0 bases and the J segment 2 bases; nucleotides outside the gene matches: 5. The length of the CDR3 is 16 residues. The CDR3 DNA reads as TGCGCCAGCAGCTTGGGAATAGGACAGGGGCAAGAGACCCAGTACTTC. Protein product: CASSLGIGQGQETQYF.

V and J are TRBV15 and TRBJ2-7; D gene uncertain. CDR3 length equals 15 residues. The V gene's germline CDR1 is LNHNV and CDR2 YYDKDF (reference sequence). Trimming removed 0 bases from V and 0 bases from J, with 9 bases in between. In nucleotides, the CDR3 is TGTGCCACCAGCAGAGAAACAGAGAGCTCCTACGAGCAGTACTTC. Its translation: CATSRETESSYEQYF.

The V and J genes are TRBV2 and TRBJ2-7; 9 bases map to TRBD1. The J call may be in error: the DNA end matches TRBJ2-1 better. Per the germline V gene, CDR1 is SNHLY and CDR2 is FYNNEI. The CDR3 extends over 14 amino acids. DNA of the CDR3: TGTGCCAGCAGTCAGTACGGACAGGGGAATGAGCAGTTCTTC. Protein: CASSQYGQGNEQFF.

This chain joins TRBV29-1 and TRBJ1-1; a weak D match, TRBD1 (5 bases). V dropped 6 bases and J dropped 5 bases, with 19 bases sitting between them. Germline V lookup: CDR1 SQVTM, CDR2 ANQGSEA. The CDR3 extends over 14 amino acids. The CDR3 protein is CSVAQDPLRTEAFF. The CDR3 nucleotides are TGCAGCGTAGCACAGGACCCCCTGAGAACTGAAGCTTTCTTT.

In this sample, this clonotype turned up many times. This chain connects TRBV4-3 to TRBJ1-1; D gene uncertain. Germline CDR1 is LGHNA and CDR2 is YSLEER. Trimming removed 0 bases at V and 4 bases at J, with 18 bases between. The CDR3 is 17 amino acids. This CDR3 is CASSQDPRPISGTEAFF. CDR3 DNA sequence: TGCGCCAGCAGCCAAGACCCCCGACCCATCTCGGGCACTGAAGCTTTCTTT.

This clonotype was counted many times. This chain connects TRBV6-5 to TRBJ2-7; D unclear. V lost 2 bases and J 2 bases, leaving 7 bases between the germline ends. The germline V gene has CDR1 MNHEY and CDR2 SVGAGI. CDR3 length: 13 residues. This CDR3 reads CASSYAKTYEQYF. The CDR3 DNA sequence: TGTGCCAGCAGTTACGCCAAGACCTACGAGCAGTACTTC.